The source of this TCR beta chain is a study of blood T cell repertoires in COVID-19. Background on the study: PBMCs, B-cell-depleted T cells, or T cells were the source of the cDNA or gDNA that made up the material.

Per the study methods: Quantification of nucleated cells was approximated via reference gene primer amplification. Libraries were prepared by immunoSEQ multiplex PCR; TCRdb keeps only in-frame clonotypes and omits some of them. The DNA gave D and trimming, while V, J and clone size come from that table. The sample has around 330,000 clones, around nine tenths seen once. What the recovered Cohort 3 donors had was two negative PCRs, clearance, or symptom resolution. The germline CDR1 and CDR2 sequences are PRHDT and FYEKMQ (reference sequence). Trimming shortened V by 5 bases and J by 1 base, and 6 bases separated the two germline ends. This CDR3 region has 14 residues.

This TCR came from a woman in her thirties or forties who had recovered from COVID-19. The chain links TRBV13 to TRBJ2-6; no reliable D call. Sequenced input: PBMCs or T cells enriched from blood (not recorded which). The CDR3 DNA sequence: TGTGCCAGCAGCCTATCGTCTGGGGCCAACGTCCTGACTTTC. Residues: CASSLSSGANVLTF.